The clone carrying this T cell receptor beta chain was observed many times. There are 13 residues in the CDR3. Germline V gene data show CDR1 as SGHTA and CDR2 as FQGNSA. Trimming took off 1 base at V and 6 bases at J, with 7 bases between the two ends. Each CDR3 protein is one row after TCRdb ran MiXCR on the 5' RACE reads. The data contain approximately 67,000 distinct CDR3 sequences, 9.5% to 13% of them singletons. The data are from a study of early T cells in non-severe SARS-CoV-2 infection. Sequencing input: whole blood. The receptor was isolated from an adult who was a healthcare worker with PCR-confirmed SARS-CoV-2 infection or an uninfected control (not recorded which). This chain joins TRBV7-2 and TRBJ1-5, with D possibly being TRBD1 (5 bases). The CDR3 protein is CASSLGDPQPQHF. DNA of the CDR3: TGTGCCAGCAGCTTAGGGGACCCTCAGCCCCAGCATTTT.